This T cell receptor (beta chain) was obtained from a study of OX40 agonist ivuxolimab in advanced cancers. Looking at the study overall: Participants averaged approximately 61 years of age (range about 23 to 80) and were under 90% male. Study-level points and caveats: CD8+ T cells (on average) carried more expanded clones than CD4+ T cells. Both CD4+ and CD8+ T cell populations in blood had undergone clonal expansion by week 6 at 0.1 to 3.0 mg/kg. Low normalized T-cell clonal expansion also characterized some of the nonresponders.

With respect to this clone: The antigen is unknown.

The germline V and J ends were trimmed by 0 bases and 1 base, with 7 bases remaining between them. CDR3 length: 14 amino acids. Germline V gene data show CDR1 as SGDLS and CDR2 as YYNGEE. Sequencing used immunoSEQ multiplex PCR; TCRdb keeps in-frame clones, though not all of them. The profile covers roughly 56,000 clones, with roughly 88% appearing a single time and about 2.4% taken by the ten largest. This sequence originates from an adult with an advanced solid tumor such as melanoma, head and neck, liver or kidney cancer. The sample here was CD4+ or CD8+ T cells sorted from blood, taken in a trial of the OX40 agonist ivuxolimab. This sequence joins TRBV9 and TRBJ1-1; D ambiguous. The CDR3 coding sequence is TGTGCCAGCAGCGTAGCAGGAAAGAACACTGAAGCTTTCTTT. Its translation is CASSVAGKNTEAFF.